This TCR beta chain emerged from a study of blood T cell repertoires in COVID-19. On the study more broadly: PBMCs, B-cell-depleted T cells, or T cells provided the cDNA or gDNA that made up the material.

TCRdb keeps only in-frame clones here, not all; method: immunoSEQ multiplex PCR. The sample contains 250,000 or so clones, about 80% of which appear only once. Individuals drawn from some 25 US areas were about 18 to 95 years old. Donors in Cohort 3 who had recovered were those with two negative PCRs, healthcare professional clearance, or resolution of their symptoms. Unmatched junction bases numbered 8, after V lost 3 bases and J lost 2 bases. Germline assignment: CDR1 KGHDR and CDR2 SFDVKD. CDR3 size: 16 residues. This clonotype was sampled from a man aged 55-75 years who had recovered from COVID-19. The source material was PBMCs or T cells enriched from blood (not recorded which). This chain joins TRBV24-1 and TRBJ2-5; 7 bases fit TRBD2. The DNA for the CDR3 is TGTGCCACCAGTGATCCCTCCGCGCGGGGGCAAGAGACCCAGTACTTC. Amino acids: CATSDPSARGQETQYF.